Below, one T cell receptor beta chain is given with its context. These data are taken from a study of blood T cell repertoires in COVID-19. Turning to the study itself: Sites in the United States, Italy and Spain provided acute and convalescent COVID-19 samples. Sources were T cells, B-cell-depleted T cells, or PBMCs; the material itself was cDNA or gDNA.

Measured with immunoSEQ multiplex PCR; TCRdb has only the in-frame clones, and not every one. The repertoire holds approximately 260,000 clones, with around 81% as singletons. Trimming pared 4 bases from V and 4 bases from J, leaving 15 bases between. The CDR3 covers 14 residues. CDR1 SGDLS and CDR2 YYNGEE come from the germline V gene. Donors were grouped by their self-reported clinical history. All recovered Cohort 3 donors got two negative PCRs, got clearance, or saw symptom resolution. The rearrangement joins TRBV9 to TRBJ2-7; D possibly corresponds to TRBD2 (5 bases). Sequenced sample: PBMCs or T cells enriched from blood (not recorded which). The receptor comes from a man aged 50 or older who had recovered from COVID-19. The CDR3 DNA is TGTGCCAGCAGCTCCCGGACTCTCGGTTACGAGCAGTACTTC. Amino acids: CASSSRTLGYEQYF.